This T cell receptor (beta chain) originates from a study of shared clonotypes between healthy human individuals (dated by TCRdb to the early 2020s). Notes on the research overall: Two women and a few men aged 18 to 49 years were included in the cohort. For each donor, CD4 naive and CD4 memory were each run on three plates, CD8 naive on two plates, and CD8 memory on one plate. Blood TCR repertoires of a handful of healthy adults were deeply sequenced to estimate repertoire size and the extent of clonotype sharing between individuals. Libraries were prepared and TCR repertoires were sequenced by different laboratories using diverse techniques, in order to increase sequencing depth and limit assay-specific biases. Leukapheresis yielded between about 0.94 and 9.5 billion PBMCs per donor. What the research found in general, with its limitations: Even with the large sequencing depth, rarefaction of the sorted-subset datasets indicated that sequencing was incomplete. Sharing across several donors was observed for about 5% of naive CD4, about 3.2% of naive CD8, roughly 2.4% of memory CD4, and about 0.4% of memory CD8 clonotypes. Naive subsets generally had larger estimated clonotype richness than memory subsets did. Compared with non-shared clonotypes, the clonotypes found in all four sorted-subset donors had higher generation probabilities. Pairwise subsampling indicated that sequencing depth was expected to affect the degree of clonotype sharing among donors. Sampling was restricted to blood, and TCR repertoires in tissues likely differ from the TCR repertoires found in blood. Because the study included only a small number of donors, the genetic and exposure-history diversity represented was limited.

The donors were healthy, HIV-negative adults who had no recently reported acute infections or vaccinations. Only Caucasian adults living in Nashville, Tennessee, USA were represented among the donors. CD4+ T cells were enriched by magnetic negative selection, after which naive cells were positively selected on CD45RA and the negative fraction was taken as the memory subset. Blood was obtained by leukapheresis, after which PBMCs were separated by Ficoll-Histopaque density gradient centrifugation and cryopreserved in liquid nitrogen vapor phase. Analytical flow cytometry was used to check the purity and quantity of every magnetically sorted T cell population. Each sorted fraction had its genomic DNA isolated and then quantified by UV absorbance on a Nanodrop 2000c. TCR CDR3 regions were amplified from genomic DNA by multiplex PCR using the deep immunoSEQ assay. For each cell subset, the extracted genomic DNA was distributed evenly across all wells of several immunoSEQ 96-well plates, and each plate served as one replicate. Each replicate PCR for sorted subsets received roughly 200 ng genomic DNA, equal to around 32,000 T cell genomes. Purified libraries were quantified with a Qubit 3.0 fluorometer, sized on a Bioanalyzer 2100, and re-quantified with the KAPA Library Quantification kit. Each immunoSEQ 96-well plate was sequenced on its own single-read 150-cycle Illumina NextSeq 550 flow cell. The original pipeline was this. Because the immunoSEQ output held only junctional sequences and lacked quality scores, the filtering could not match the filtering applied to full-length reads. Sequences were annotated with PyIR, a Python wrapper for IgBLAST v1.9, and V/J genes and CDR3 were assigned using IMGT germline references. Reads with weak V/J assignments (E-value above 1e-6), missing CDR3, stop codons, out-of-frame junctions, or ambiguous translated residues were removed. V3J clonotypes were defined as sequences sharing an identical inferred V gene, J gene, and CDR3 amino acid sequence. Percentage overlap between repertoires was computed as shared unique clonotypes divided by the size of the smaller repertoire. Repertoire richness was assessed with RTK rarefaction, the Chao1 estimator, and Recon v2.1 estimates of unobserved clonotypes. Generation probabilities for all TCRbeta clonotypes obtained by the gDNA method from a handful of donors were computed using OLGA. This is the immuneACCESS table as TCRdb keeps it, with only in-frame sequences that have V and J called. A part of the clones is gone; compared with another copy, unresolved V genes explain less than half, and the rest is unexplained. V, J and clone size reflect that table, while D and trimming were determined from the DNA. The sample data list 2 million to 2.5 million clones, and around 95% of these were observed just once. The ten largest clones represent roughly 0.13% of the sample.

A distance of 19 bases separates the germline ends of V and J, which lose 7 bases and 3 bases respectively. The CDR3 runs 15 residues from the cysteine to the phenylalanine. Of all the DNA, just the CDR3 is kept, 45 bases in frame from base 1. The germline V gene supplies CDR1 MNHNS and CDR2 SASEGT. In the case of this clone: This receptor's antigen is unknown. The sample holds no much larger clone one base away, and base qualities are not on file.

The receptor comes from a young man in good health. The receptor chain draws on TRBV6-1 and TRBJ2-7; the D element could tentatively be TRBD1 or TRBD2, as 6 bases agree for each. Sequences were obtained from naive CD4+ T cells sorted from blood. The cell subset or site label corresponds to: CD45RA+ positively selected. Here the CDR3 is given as CASIQRKGGIYEQYF. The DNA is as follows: TGTGCCAGCATCCAAAGGAAGGGGGGCATCTACGAGCAGTACTTC.